This T cell receptor (beta chain) came from a study of T cell responses to AZD1222 COVID-19 vaccine. Study results and caveats: In a largely white British group with more females than males, clonal diversity was possibly underestimated. Compared with day 0, the breadth and depth of the Spike-specific TCR repertoire rose significantly after two doses of AZD1222.

Pooling of second doses given at about 4 or about 12 weeks was done. Concerning this clone itself: The antigen is undetermined.

The CDR3 is 16 residues long. The germline V gene encodes CDR1 SGHTA and CDR2 FQGNSA. The V end lost 5 bases, the J end lost 5 bases, and 18 bases lay between the germline ends. Sequenced by immunoSEQ multiplex PCR; TCRdb stores in-frame clones only, minus some. The sample includes some 130,000 clones, approximately 95% seen only once; the top ten take approximately 6.9%. The TCR sequence derives from an adult who received the AZD1222 COVID-19 vaccine. This sequence joins TRBV7-2 and TRBJ2-2; D tentatively reads TRBD1 or TRBD2 (6 bases each). The starting material was peripheral blood, obtained 28 days after the second AZD1222 dose. The CDR3 DNA is TGTGCCAGCAGCCCGAGAGGGGGGCGGTTGACCGGGGAGCTGTTTTTT. Translating it yields CASSPRGGRLTGELFF.